This T cell receptor (beta chain) derives from a study of identical twins (TCRdb year 2016). At the level of the whole study: To test whether fetal clonotypes persist, the study used deep sequencing on TCR alpha and beta repertoires from monozygotic twins, unrelated adults of various ages, and cord blood. To rule out contamination, the twin experiments were replicated at different times with different library preparation protocols. General findings and caveats noted by the study authors: Out-of-frame TCR alpha sharing in monozygotic twins was systematically underestimated by recombination models, whereas sharing between unrelated individuals was in agreement with the recombination models. Compared with coincidental sharing between unrelated individuals, out-of-frame TCR alpha sequences shared between twins had an excess of sequences with low generation probability. Zero-insertion analyses could be partly confounded by invariant T cells such as MAIT and iNKT, although diverse VJ usage argued against such confounding for most clonotypes. Conclusions relied on cross-sectional statistical analysis, since the same donors could not be followed over many years. Fewer insertions were carried by abundant cord blood beta clonotypes; a weaker similar trend was observed in young adult naive repertoires, while no such trend was observed in memory repertoires. A weaker excess of twin sharing was found in beta out-of-frame sequences because the signal-to-noise ratio was lowered by fewer shared sequences.

The germline V gene (reference sequence) specifies SEHNR as CDR1 and FQNEAQ as CDR2. At the junction V is shortened by 7 bases and J by 0 bases, with 9 bases in between. Including the terminal cysteine and phenylalanine, the CDR3 comprises 13 residues. Only the CDR3 DNA stays, 39 bases, in frame from base 1. Only healthy Caucasian donors were included. The twin cohort comprised three pairs of female monozygotic twins, all aged about 18 to 30 years. Positive isolation kits from Invitrogen were used to isolate the CD4+ and CD8+ T cell populations. This clonotype was detected only a few times. Its antigen target is currently unknown. Per-base qualities were not stored, and no clone one base away is much larger. The library came from 5' RACE. TCRdb shows the sequencer as Illumina HiSeq 2000. Template switching added a universal primer binding site, and the final cDNA carried a unique molecular identifier that allowed TCR cDNA molecules to be counted accurately. Specific primers in the conserved constant-segment region were used to synthesize first-strand cDNA for the TCR alpha and beta chains. To control for contamination, each cDNA library was double barcoded with a SMART-Mk sample barcode plus Illumina barcodes. TruSeq adapter sequences and Illumina sample barcodes were added in two successive PCR steps. The Illumina HiSeq platform was used with custom primers to sequence TCR alpha and beta cDNA libraries. From the authors' description of their analysis: MiGEC processed the raw reads to extract unique molecular identifiers, while MiXCR was used to determine the CDR3 positions. For each individual, recombination models were inferred using an EM algorithm with the repgenHMM and IGoR tools. The analysis of shared clonotypes was done with the tcR package in R, with sharing normalized by the product of cloneset sizes. To study raw recombination without the effects of thymic and clonal selection, out-of-frame nonproductive sequences were analyzed. TCRdb applied fastp at Q25 and MiXCR to the public reads, then kept only in-frame beta chains. CDR3 protein duplicates are merged, each entry listing the most common genes and DNA. TCRdb, rather than the study authors, made the V and J calls. The sample table holds around 450,000 distinct CDR3 sequences, of which 12% to 15% were seen once. About 0.53% of the sample is taken by the ten largest.

The sample also formed part of further work on yellow fever vaccine responses in identical twins. In that second paper, the authors write: The T cell response to vaccination in identical twins was reported by the authors to appear partly convergent and partly personalized. In identical twins, the study followed T cell clones that responded to the vaccine with precision.

The rearrangement combines TRBV7-9 with TRBJ1-1; no D gene call is confident. This TCR came from a woman between 18 and 30 years old in good health. The sample comprised CD4+ T cells sorted from blood. The DNA sequence is given as TGTGCCAGCACAAGGGTTCTGAACACTGAAGCTTTCTTT. It translates to CASTRVLNTEAFF.